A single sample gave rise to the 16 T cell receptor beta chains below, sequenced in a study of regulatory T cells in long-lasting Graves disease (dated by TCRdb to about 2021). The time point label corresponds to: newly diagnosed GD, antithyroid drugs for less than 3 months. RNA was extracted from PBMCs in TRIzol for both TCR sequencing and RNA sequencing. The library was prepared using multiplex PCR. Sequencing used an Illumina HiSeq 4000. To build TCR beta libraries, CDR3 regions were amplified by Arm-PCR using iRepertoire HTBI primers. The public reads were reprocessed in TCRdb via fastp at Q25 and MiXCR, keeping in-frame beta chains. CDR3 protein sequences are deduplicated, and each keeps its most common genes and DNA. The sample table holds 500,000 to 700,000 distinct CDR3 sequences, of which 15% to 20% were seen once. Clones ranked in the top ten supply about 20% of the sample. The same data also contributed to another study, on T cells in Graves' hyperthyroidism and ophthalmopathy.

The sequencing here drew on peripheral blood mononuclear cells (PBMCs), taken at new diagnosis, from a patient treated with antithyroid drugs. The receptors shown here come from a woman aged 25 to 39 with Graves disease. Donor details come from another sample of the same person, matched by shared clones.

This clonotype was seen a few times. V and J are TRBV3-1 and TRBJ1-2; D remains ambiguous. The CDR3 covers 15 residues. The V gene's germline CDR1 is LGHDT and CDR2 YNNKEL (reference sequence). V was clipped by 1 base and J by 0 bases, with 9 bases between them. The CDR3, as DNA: TGTGCCAGCAGCCAAGGGGTAGGGCCTAACTATGGCTACACCTTC. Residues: CASSQGVGPNYGYTF.

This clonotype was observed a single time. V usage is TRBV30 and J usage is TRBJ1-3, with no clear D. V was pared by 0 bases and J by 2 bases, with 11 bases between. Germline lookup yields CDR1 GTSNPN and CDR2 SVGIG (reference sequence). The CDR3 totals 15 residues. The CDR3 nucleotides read TGTGCCTGGAGTGTCGGGGTACTCACTGGAAACACCATATATTTT. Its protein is CAWSVGVLTGNTIYF.

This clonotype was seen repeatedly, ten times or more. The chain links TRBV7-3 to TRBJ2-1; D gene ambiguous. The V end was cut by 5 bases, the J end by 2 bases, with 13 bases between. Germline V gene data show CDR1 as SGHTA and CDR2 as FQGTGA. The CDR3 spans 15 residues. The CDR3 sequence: CASSPLIGTYNEQFF. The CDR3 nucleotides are TGTGCCAGCAGCCCCCTCATAGGGACCTACAATGAGCAGTTCTTC.

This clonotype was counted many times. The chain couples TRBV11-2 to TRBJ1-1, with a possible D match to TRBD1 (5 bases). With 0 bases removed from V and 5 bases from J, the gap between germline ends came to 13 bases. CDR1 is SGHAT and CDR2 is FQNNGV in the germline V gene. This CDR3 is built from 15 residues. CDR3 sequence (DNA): TGTGCCAGCAGCTTAGAGTTCGTGTGGGGGACTGAAGCTTTCTTT. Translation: CASSLEFVWGTEAFF.

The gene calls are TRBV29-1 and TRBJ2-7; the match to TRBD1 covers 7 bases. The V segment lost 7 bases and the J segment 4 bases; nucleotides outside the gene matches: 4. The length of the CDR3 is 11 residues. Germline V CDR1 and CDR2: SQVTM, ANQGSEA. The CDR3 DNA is TGCAGCGCCACCAGGGGGTACGAGCAGTACTTC. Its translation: CSATRGYEQYF.

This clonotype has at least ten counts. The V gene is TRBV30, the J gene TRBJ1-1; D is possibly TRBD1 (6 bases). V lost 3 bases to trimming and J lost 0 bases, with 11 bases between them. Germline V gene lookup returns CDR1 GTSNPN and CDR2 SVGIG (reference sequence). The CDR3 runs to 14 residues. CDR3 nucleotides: TGTGCCTGGAGGTCACAGGGTATGAACACTGAAGCTTTCTTT. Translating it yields CAWRSQGMNTEAFF.

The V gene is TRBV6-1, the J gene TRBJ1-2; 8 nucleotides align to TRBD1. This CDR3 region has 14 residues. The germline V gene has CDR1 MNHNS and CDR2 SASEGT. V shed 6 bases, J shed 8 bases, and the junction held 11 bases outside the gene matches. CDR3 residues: CASRRTGSIEGYTF. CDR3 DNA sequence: TGTGCCAGCAGGCGGACAGGGAGTATTGAGGGCTACACCTTC.

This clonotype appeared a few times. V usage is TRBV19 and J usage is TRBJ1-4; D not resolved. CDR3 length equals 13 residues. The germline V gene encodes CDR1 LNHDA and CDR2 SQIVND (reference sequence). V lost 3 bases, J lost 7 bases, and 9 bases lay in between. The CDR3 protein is CASSIAGSEKLFF. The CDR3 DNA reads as TGTGCCAGTAGTATTGCCGGGTCTGAAAAACTGTTTTTT.

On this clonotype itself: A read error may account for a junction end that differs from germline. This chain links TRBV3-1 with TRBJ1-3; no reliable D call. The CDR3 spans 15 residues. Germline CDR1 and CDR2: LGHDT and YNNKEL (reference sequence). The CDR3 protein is CASRRSEEAGNTTYF. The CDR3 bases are TGTGCCAGCAGACGCAGCGAGGAGGCTGGAAACACCACATATTTT.

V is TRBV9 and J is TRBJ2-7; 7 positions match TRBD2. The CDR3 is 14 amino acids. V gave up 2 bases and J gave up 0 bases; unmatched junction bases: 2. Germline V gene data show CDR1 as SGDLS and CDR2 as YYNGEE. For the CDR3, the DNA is TGTGCCAGCAGCGTGAGCGGGAACTCCTACGAGCAGTACTTC. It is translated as CASSVSGNSYEQYF.

The CDR3, as DNA: TGTGCCACCAGTGATTTTTCGAGGACAGGGGTGAGCTATGGCTACACCTTC. Translating gives CATSDFSRTGVSYGYTF. The chain combines TRBV24-1 with TRBJ1-2, with 9 bases matching TRBD1. V lost 1 base to trimming and J lost 4 bases; unmatched junction nucleotides: 9. Germline V gene sequence: CDR1 KGHDR, CDR2 SFDVKD. The CDR3 consists of 17 residues.

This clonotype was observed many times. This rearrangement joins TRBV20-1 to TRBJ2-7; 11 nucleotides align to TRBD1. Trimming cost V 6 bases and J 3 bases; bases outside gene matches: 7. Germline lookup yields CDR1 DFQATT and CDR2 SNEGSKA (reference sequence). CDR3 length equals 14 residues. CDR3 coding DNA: TGCAGTGCAAATTACGGGACAGGGGGCTACGAGCAGTACTTC. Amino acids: CSANYGTGGYEQYF.

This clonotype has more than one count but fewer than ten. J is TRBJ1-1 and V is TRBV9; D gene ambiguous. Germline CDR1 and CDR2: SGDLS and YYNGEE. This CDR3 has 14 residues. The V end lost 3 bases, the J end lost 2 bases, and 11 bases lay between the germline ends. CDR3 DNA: TGTGCCAGCAGCGCTGGCAGTATAAACACTGAAGCTTTCTTT. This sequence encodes CASSAGSINTEAFF.

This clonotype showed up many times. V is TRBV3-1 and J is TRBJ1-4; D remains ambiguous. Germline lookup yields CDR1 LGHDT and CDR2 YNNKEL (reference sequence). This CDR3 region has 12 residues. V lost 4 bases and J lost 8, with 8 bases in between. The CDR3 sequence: CASSRYEEKLFF. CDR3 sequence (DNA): TGTGCCAGCAGCCGCTACGAAGAAAAACTGTTTTTT.

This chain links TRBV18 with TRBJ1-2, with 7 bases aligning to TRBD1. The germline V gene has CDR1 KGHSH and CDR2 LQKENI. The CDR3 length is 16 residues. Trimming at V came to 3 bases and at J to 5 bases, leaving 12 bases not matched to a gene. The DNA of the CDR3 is TGTGCCAGCTCACCGGATCTCGCAGGGGGAATTTATGGCTACACCTTC. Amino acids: CASSPDLAGGIYGYTF.

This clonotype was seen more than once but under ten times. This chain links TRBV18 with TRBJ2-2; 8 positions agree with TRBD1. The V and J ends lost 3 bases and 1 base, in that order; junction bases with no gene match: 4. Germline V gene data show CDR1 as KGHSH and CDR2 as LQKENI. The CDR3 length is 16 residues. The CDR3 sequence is CASSPDRVLNTGELFF. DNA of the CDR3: TGTGCCAGCTCACCGGACAGGGTCCTGAACACCGGGGAGCTGTTTTTT.